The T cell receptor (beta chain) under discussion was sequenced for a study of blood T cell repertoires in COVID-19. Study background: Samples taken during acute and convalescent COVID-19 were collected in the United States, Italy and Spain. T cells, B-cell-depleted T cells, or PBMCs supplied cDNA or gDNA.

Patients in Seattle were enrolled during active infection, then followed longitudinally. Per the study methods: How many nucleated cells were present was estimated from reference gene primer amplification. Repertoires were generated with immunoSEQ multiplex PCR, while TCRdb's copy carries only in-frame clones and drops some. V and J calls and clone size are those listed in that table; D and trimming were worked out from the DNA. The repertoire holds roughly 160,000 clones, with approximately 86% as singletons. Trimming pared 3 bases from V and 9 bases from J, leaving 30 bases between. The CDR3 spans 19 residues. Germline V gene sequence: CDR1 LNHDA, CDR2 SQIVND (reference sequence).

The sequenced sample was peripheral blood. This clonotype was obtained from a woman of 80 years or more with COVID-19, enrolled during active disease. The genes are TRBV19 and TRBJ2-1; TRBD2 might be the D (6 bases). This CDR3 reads CASSIRPSPGLLLASEQFF. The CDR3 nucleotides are TGTGCCAGTAGTATCCGACCCAGCCCTGGACTACTCCTGGCTAGTGAGCAGTTCTTC.